This TCR beta chain was identified in a study of cytomegalovirus exposure and HLA in healthy donors. Germline-derived CDR1 and CDR2 are SGDLS and YYNGEE. CDR3 length equals 15 residues. J lost 4 bases, V lost 4 bases, and 7 bases had no gene match. The PCR made use of 60 Vbeta and 13 Jbeta primers. Method: immunoSEQ multiplex PCR; TCRdb's copy keeps in-frame clones and lacks some. The data hold some 200,000 clones, with roughly 84% observed a single time. The specimen was PBMCs. The sequence was obtained from a girl aged 10 to 17 in good health and CMV-seronegative. The rearrangement links TRBV9 to TRBJ1-1; 10 bases are a match to TRBD1. CDR3 coding DNA: TGTGCCAGCAGCTCTTCGACAGGGGGCTGCACTGAAGCTTTCTTT. This translates into CASSSSTGGCTEAFF.